These 10 T cell receptor beta chains share one sample of origin, sequenced in a study of beta chain features in type 1 diabetes. cDNA synthesis used the whole RNA isolate, giving expressed TCRB sequences. Using immunoSEQ multiplex PCR, the repertoire was profiled, and TCRdb retains in-frame clones only, with some absent. The repertoire has 250,000 to 300,000 clones, roughly 13% of them found once; the top ten carry 0.017%. No antigen has been assigned to these receptors. Notes on the study in general: The study found moderately but significantly shorter TCRB CDR3s in all four CD4+ subsets of Type 1 diabetes patients.

The material sequenced was naive CD4+ T cells from blood. The receptor set was obtained from a man aged 30 to 39 with type 1 diabetes.

This clone has only a few counts. The rearrangement uses TRBV7-2 and TRBJ2-3; TRBD1 matches 7 bases. The CDR3 length is 14 residues. Germline-derived CDR1 and CDR2 are SGHTA and FQGNSA. After removal of 8 bases from V and 1 base from J, the junction contained 6 bases not matched to a gene. CDR3 in amino acids: CASGRGKGTDTQYF. CDR3 nucleotide sequence: TGTGCCAGCGGCAGGGGGAAGGGCACAGATACGCAGTATTTT.

The sample holds a few counts of this clone. This sequence joins TRBV27 and TRBJ2-5, with TRBD2 identical over 7 bases. V trimming: 2 bases; J trimming: 1 base; junction bases outside the gene matches: 10. The CDR3 is 17 residues long. Germline CDR1 and CDR2: MNHEY and SMNVEV (reference sequence). The CDR3 spells CASSLNPRASGQETQYF. The CDR3 DNA follows: TGTGCCAGCAGTTTAAACCCTCGGGCTAGCGGCCAAGAGACCCAGTACTTC.

On this clone itself: Other DNA sequences in the sample encode the same CDR3. The genes are TRBV18 and TRBJ1-1, with 7 bases fitting TRBD1. Germline V gene data show CDR1 as KGHSH and CDR2 as LQKENI. The CDR3 runs to 14 residues. The junction had 1 base not matched to a gene; V was cut back by 3 bases and J by 0 bases. CDR3 region: CASSPDRLNTEAFF. The CDR3 bases are TGTGCCAGCTCACCGGACAGGTTGAACACTGAAGCTTTCTTT.

Details on this clone: Within the sample, other DNA sequences also encode this same CDR3. The rearrangement uses TRBV28 and TRBJ1-1; D is unclear. Germline CDR1 and CDR2: MDHEN and SYDVKM. Trimming removed 3 bases from V and 4 bases from J, with 3 bases in between. The CDR3 loop spans 11 amino acids. The chain's CDR3 is CASSFLTEAFF. DNA for the CDR3: TGTGCCAGCAGTTTTCTCACTGAAGCTTTCTTT.

This clone turned up a few times. At the DNA level, this CDR3 is encoded by other sequences in the same sample as well. The chain employs TRBV9 and TRBJ1-2, with TRBD1 identical over 10 bases. The germline CDR1 and CDR2 sequences are SGDLS and YYNGEE. Unmatched junction bases numbered 6, after V lost 0 bases and J lost 7 bases. The CDR3 spans 15 residues. The CDR3 sequence: CASSVGGQGSLGYTF. Here the CDR3 DNA reads TGTGCCAGCAGCGTAGGGGGACAGGGGTCGCTTGGCTACACCTTC.

This clone was recorded a few times. V is TRBV4-1 and J is TRBJ2-1, with TRBD1 as a possible D gene (6 bases). Per germline, CDR1 MGHRA and CDR2 YSYEKL. The ends were cut back, 5 bases at V and 8 bases at J, with 22 bases in the middle. The CDR3 totals 16 residues. CDR3 sequence: CASSSPGQLVTHEQFF. In DNA, the CDR3 is TGCGCCAGCAGCTCCCCCGGACAGCTAGTAACCCATGAGCAGTTCTTC.

The rearrangement uses TRBV30 and TRBJ2-3; TRBD2 might be the D (6 bases). V was shortened by 8 bases and J by 2 bases, with 14 bases between the two germline ends. The CDR3 has 13 residues. CDR1 GTSNPN and CDR2 SVGIG come from the germline V gene (reference sequence). CDR3 residues: CALSSGNTDTQYF. The CDR3 nucleotides read TGTGCCCTTAGTAGCGGCAACACAGATACGCAGTATTTT.

The chain is built from TRBV18 and TRBJ2-5, with 10 nucleotides matching TRBD2. The ends lost 3 bases at V and 3 bases at J; junction bases unmatched: 7. The CDR3 totals 16 residues. Germline lookup yields CDR1 KGHSH and CDR2 LQKENI. The chain's CDR3 is CASSPNLAGAEETQYF. The CDR3 coding sequence is TGTGCCAGCTCACCTAATCTAGCGGGAGCCGAAGAGACCCAGTACTTC.

The chain has TRBV30 and TRBJ1-5; tentative D call: TRBD1 (5 bases). The V and J ends lost 0 bases and 9 bases respectively, with 12 bases between them. The germline V gene encodes CDR1 GTSNPN and CDR2 SVGIG (reference sequence). The CDR3 extends over 13 amino acids. CDR3 sequence (DNA): TGTGCCTGGAGTGTGAGGAGTCAGGGGCCCCAGCATTTT. Translating it yields CAWSVRSQGPQHF.

The sample holds a few counts of this clone. The chain has TRBV21-1 and TRBJ2-5; the table's D call, TRBD2, has no DNA check behind it. TRBV21-1 is a pseudogene. CDR3 size: 14 residues. The CDR3: CARRYGRREETQYF. The CDR3 DNA reads as TGTGCCAGAAGGTACGGCCGCCGGGAAGAGACCCAGTACTTC.